This T cell receptor (beta chain) was observed in a study of blood T cell repertoires in COVID-19 (dated by TCRdb to about 2020). Regarding the research as a whole: Samples covering the acute and convalescent phases of COVID-19 were provided by collaborators in the United States, Italy and Spain. The prospective study material was composed of cDNA or gDNA derived from T cells, B-cell-depleted T cells, or PBMCs. The dataset comprised deeply sampled blood TCRbeta repertoires from subjects exposed to, actively infected with, or recovered from COVID-19. A freely available public database, intended as a resource for researchers studying the immune response to SARS-CoV-2, is where the repertoires were released. Samples came from the ongoing ImmuneRACE study (first 160 participants) plus 1,254 subjects from 6 global collaborators. Nearly every sample came with metadata listing a de-identified subject ID, COVID-19 status, age in years and sex. HLA class I and class II types, where available, came from metadata supplied by the sample provider rather than from assay-based typing.

TCRbeta CDR3 regions were amplified from genomic DNA using the immunoSEQ Assay, a bias-controlled multiplex PCR. The paper's data handling went like this. The number of nucleated cells in each sample was estimated by amplification of reference gene primers within the assay. Sequence reads were collapsed and filtered to measure the absolute abundance of every unique TCRbeta CDR3 rearrangement. For each sample, productive Simpson clonality was calculated by taking the square root of Simpson's diversity index across productive rearrangements. The table was pulled from immuneACCESS by TCRdb, which kept in-frame rearrangements only. Such tables lose some clones; where checked, under half of the loss comes from unresolved V genes, and the rest has no known cause. That table is the source of V, J and clone size, and D and trimming were worked out from the DNA. Within this sample are just under 45,000 clones, with 80% to 90% of them counted one time only. The ten largest clones represent 3% to 4.5% of the sample.

The germline V gene (reference sequence) yields LNHDA for CDR1 and SQIVND for CDR2. The trim is 4 bases for V and 4 bases for J, with a gap of 16 bases between the germline ends. The CDR3, from cysteine to phenylalanine, totals 15 residues. Only CDR3 DNA remains: 45 bases, in frame from the first base. In Seattle, one collaborating source enrolled patients while the infection was active and tracked those patients longitudinally over the course of disease. Each collaborating institution followed its own protocols to collect whole blood in K2EDTA tubes. Collaborator samples were shipped for TCRbeta analysis as frozen whole blood, isolated PBMCs, or DNA extracted from either sample type. Findings and caveats that apply to the study as a whole: How much clinical and demographic metadata was included differed by source and by participant, and the metadata was provided uncurated.

Points on this clone: The antigen it recognizes is unknown. Per-base qualities were not stored, and no clone one base away is much larger.

The rearrangement combines TRBV19 with TRBJ1-1; perhaps TRBD1 is the D gene, with 6 bases matching. Sequenced: peripheral blood. The TCR was taken from a man aged 35 to 55 with COVID-19, enrolled during active disease. DNA sequence: TGTGCCAGTAGTAAACCAGGGGTGTACGGCACTGAAGCTTTCTTT. This translates into CASSKPGVYGTEAFF.